This record looks at one T cell receptor beta chain sequence and its context. Its target is not known. Time point specified: patch test 3, about 24 weeks after DPC sensitization. Stated treatment: therapeutic diphenylcyclopropenone sensitization with weekly scalp DPC. The data derive from a study of human T cells and chemical hapten exposure. Study outcomes and limitations: Donors were affected by alopecia, so their immune reaction might vary from that of healthy individuals.

TCRdb reprocessed the RACE reads with MiXCR, giving one entry per CDR3 protein. This repertoire shows over 100,000 distinct CDR3 sequences, around 11% found once; its top ten account for 2% to 2.5%. The V end lost 5 bases, the J end lost 5 bases, and 12 bases lay between the germline ends. This CDR3 comprises 13 residues. The germline gives CDR1 SGHTA, CDR2 FQGNSA. The clonotype originates from a woman in her forties or fifties with alopecia areata. Some clones in this sample may be carry-over from other donors' samples. The rearrangement links TRBV7-2 to TRBJ1-1; tentatively, D is TRBD1 (5 bases). The sequencing here drew on whole blood, taken in connection with sensitization to the hapten diphenylcyclopropenone (DPC). CDR3 residues: CASSPRGQTEAFF. In DNA, the CDR3 is TGTGCCAGCAGCCCGCGCGGACAAACTGAAGCTTTCTTT.